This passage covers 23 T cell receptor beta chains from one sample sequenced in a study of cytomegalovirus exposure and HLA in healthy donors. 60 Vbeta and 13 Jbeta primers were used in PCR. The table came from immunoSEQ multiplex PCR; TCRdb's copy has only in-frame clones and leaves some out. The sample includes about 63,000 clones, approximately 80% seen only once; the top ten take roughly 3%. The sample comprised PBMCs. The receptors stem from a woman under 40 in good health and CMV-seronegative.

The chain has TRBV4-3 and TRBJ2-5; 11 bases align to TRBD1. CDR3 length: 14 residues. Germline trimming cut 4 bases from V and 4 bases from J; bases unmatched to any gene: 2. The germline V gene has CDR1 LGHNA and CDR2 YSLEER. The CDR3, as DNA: TGCGCCAGCAGCCTAGGGACAGGGGGAGAGACCCAGTACTTC. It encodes CASSLGTGGETQYF.

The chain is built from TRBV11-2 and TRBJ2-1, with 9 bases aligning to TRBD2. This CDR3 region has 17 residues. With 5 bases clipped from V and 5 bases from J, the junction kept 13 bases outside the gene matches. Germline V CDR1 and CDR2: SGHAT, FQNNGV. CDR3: CASSTGLGLAGNNEQFF. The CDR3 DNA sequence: TGTGCCAGCAGCACCGGCCTCGGGCTAGCGGGGAACAATGAGCAGTTCTTC.

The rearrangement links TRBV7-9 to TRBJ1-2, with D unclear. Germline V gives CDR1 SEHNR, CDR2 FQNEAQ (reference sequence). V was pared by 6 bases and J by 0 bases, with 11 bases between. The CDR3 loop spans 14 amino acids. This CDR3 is CASSRELANYGYTF. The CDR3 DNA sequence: TGTGCCAGCAGTCGCGAACTCGCTAACTATGGCTACACCTTC. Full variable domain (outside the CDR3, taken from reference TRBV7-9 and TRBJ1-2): DTGVSQNPRHKITKRGQNVTFRCDPISEHNRLYWYRQTLGQGPEFLTYFQNEAQLEKSRLLSDRFSAERPKGSFSTLEIQRTEQGDSAMYLCASSRELANYGYTFGSGTRLTVV.

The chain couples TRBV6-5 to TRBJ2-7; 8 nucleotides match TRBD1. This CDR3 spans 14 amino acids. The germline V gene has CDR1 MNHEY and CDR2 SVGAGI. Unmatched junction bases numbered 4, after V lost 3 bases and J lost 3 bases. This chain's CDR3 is CASSYGQGIYEQYF. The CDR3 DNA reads TGTGCCAGCAGTTATGGACAGGGAATCTACGAGCAGTACTTC.

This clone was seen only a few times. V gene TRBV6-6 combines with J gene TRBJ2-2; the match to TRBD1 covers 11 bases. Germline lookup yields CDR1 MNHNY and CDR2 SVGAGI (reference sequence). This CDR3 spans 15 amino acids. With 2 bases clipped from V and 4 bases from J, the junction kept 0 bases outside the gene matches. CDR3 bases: TGTGCCAGCAGTTACGGGACAGGGGGCACCGGGGAGCTGTTTTTT. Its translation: CASSYGTGGTGELFF.

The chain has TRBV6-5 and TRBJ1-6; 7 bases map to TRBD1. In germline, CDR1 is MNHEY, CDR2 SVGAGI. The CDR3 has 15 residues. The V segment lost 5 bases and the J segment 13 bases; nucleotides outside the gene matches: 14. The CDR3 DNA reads TGTGCCAGCAGTGGGGGGACAGAAGGAATTCACCCCCTCCACTTT. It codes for CASSGGTEGIHPLHF.

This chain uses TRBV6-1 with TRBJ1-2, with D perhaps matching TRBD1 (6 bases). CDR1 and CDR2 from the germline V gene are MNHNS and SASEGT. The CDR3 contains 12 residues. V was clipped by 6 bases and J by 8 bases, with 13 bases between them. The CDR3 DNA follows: TGTGCCAGCAGAACAACAGGGATGGGCTACACCTTC. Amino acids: CASRTTGMGYTF.

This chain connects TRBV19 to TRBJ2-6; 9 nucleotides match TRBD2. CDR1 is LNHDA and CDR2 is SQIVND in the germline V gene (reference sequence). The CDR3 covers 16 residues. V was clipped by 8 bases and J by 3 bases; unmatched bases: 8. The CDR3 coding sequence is TGTGCCAGTTCCCGGCGGGGGGGGGATGGGGCCAACGTCCTGACTTTC. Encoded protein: CASSRRGGDGANVLTF.

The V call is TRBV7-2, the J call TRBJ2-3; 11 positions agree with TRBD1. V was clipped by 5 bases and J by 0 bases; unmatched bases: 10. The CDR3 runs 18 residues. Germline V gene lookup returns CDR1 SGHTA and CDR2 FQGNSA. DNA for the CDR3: TGTGCCAGCAGCCCCCAGGACAGGGGGCCCCTCAGCACAGATACGCAGTATTTT. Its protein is CASSPQDRGPLSTDTQYF.

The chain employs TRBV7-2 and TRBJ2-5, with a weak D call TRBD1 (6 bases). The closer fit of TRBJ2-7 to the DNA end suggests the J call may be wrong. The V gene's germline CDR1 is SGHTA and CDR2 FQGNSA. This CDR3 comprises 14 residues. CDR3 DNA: TGTGCCAGCAGCTCCACCCAGGGGTACCACGAGCAGTACTTC. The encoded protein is CASSSTQGYHEQYF.

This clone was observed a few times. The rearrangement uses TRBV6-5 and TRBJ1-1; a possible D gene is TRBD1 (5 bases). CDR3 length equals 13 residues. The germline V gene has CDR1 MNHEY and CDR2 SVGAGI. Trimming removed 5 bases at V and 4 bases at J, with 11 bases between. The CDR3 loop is CASSAGPSTEAFF. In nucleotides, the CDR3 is TGTGCCAGCAGTGCGGGACCGAGCACTGAAGCTTTCTTT.

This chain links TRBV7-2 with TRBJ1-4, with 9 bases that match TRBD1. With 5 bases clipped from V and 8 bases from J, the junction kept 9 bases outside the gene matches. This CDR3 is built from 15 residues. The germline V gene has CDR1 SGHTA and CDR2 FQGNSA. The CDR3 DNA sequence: TGTGCCAGCAGCAAACAGGGGGCAGCGGAGGAAAAACTGTTTTTT. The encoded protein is CASSKQGAAEEKLFF.

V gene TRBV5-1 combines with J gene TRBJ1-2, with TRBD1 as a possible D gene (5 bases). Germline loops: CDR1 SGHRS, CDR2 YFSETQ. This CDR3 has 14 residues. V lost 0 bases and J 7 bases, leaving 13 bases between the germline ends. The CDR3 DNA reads TGCGCCAGCAGCTTGGCTTCAGGGTCGGGTGGCTACACCTTC. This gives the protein CASSLASGSGGYTF.

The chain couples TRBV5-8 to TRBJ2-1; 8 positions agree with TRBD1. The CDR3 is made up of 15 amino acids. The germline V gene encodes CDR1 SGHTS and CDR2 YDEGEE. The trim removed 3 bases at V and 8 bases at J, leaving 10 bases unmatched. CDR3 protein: CASSWGETGVHEQFF. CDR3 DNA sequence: TGTGCCAGCAGCTGGGGGGAGACAGGGGTCCATGAGCAGTTCTTC.

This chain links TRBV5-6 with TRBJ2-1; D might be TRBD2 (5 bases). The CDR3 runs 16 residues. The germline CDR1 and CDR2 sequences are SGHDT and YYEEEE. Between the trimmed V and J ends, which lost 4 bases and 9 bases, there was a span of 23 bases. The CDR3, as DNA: TGTGCCAGCAGCATGACGAGAGACCGAGGGTGGGGTGAGCAGTTCTTC. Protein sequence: CASSMTRDRGWGEQFF.

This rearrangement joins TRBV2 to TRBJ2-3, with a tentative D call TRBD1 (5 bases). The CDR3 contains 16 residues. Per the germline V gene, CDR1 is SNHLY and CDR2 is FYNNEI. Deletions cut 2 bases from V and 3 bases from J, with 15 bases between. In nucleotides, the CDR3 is TGTGCCAGCAGTGAATGGGGCAGGGAATCGACAGATACGCAGTATTTT. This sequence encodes CASSEWGRESTDTQYF.

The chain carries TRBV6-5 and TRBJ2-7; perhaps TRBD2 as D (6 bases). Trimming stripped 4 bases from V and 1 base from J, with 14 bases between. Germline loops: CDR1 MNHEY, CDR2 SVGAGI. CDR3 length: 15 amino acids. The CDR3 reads CASSFGTDNSYEQYF. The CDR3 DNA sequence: TGTGCCAGCAGTTTCGGGACTGACAATTCCTACGAGCAGTACTTC.

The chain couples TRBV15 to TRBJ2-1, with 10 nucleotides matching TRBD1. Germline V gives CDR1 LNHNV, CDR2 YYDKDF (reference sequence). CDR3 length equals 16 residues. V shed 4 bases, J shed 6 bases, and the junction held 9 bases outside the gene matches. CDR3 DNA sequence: TGTGCCACCAGCAAGGGGGTAGGGACAGGGGTCAATGAGCAGTTCTTC. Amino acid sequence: CATSKGVGTGVNEQFF.

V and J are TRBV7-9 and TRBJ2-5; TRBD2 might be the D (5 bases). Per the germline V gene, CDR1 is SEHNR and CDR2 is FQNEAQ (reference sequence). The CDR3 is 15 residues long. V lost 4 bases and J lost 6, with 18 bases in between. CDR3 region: CASSSPPASSQTQYF. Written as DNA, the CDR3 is TGTGCCAGCAGCTCCCCGCCGGCTAGCTCCCAGACCCAGTACTTC.

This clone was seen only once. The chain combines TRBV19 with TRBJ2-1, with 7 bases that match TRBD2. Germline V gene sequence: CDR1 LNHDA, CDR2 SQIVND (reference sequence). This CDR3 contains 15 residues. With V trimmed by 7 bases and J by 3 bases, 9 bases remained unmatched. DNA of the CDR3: TGTGCCAGTAAACTGTCCAGCGGGGACTACAATGAGCAGTTCTTC. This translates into CASKLSSGDYNEQFF.

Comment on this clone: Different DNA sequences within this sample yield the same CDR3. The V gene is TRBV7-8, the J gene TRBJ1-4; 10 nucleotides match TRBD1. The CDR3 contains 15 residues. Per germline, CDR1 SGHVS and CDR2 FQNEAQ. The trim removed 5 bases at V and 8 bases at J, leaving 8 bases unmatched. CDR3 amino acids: CASSPGDRGDEKLFF. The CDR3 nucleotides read TGTGCCAGCAGCCCTGGGGACAGGGGAGACGAAAAACTGTTTTTT.

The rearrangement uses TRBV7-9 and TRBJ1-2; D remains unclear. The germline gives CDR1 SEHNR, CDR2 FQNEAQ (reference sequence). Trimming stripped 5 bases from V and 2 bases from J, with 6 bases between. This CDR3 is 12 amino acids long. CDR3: CASSPTNYGYTF. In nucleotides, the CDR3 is TGTGCCAGCAGCCCAACAAACTATGGCTACACCTTC.

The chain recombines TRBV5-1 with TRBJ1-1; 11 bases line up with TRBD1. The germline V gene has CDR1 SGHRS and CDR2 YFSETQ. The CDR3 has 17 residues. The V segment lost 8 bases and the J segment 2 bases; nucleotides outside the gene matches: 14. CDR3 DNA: TGCGCCAGTCAGAAGGCCGGGACAGGGGGTGTTAACACTGAAGCTTTCTTT. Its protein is CASQKAGTGGVNTEAFF.